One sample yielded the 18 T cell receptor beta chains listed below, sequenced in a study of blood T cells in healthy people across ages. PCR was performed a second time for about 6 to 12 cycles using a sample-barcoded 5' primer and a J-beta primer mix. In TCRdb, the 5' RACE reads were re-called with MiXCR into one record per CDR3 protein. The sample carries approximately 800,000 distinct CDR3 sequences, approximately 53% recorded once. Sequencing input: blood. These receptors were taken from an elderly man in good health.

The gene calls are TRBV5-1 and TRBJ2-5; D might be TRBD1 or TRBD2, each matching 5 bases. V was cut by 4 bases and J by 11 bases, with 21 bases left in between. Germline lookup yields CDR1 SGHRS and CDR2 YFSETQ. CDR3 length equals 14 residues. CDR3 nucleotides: TGCGCCAGCAGCGCCGCCGGGGCGTCCAATGAGCAGTACTTC. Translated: CASSAAGASNEQYF.

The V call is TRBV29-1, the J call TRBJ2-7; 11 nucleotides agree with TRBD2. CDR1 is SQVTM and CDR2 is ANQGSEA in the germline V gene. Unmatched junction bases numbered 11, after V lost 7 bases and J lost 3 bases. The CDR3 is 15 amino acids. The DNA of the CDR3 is TGCAGCGCGGTGGGTAGCGGGAGGGCCGTCTACGAGCAGTACTTC. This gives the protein CSAVGSGRAVYEQYF.

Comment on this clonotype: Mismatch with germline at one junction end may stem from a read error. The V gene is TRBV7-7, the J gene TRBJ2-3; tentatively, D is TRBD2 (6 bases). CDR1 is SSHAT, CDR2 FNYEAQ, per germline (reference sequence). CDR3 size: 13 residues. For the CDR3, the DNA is TGTGCTAGCAGCCTAGGAGGGCCAGATACGCAGTATTTT. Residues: CASSLGGPDTQYF.

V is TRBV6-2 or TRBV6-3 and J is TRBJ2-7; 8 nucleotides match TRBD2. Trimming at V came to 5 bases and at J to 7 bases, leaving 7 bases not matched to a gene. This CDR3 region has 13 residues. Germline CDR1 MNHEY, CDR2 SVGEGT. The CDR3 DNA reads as TGTGCCAGCAGTGGGACTAGGTCTCGGGAGCAGTACTTC. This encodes CASSGTRSREQYF.

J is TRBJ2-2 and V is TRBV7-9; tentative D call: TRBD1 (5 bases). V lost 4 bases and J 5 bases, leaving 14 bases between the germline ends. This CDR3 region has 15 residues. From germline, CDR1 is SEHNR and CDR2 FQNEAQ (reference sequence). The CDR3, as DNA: TGTGCCAGCAGCTCCCGCGGACAACGGACCGGGGAGCTGTTTTTT. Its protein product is CASSSRGQRTGELFF.

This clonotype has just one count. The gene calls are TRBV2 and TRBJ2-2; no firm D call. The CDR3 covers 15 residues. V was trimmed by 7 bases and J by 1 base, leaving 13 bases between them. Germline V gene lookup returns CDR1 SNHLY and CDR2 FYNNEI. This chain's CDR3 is CASKRRSVNTGELFF. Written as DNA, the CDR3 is TGTGCCAGCAAGAGGAGATCCGTGAACACCGGGGAGCTGTTTTTT.

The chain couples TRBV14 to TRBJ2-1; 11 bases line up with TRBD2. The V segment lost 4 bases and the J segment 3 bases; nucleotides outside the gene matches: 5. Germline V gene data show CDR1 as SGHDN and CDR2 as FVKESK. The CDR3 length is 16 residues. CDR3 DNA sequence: TGTGCCAGCAGCCGGACTAGCGGGTCCTACTACAATGAGCAGTTCTTC. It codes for CASSRTSGSYYNEQFF. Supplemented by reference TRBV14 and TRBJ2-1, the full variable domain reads EAGVTQFPSHSVIEKGQTVTLRCDPISGHDNLYWYRRVMGKEIKFLLHFVKESKQDESGMPNNRFLAERTGGTYSTLKVQPAELEDSGVYFCASSRTSGSYYNEQFFGPGTRLTVL.

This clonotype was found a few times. The CDR3 here is CASSLTGQSNYGYTF. In DNA, the CDR3 is TGTGCCAGCAGCTTAACCGGGCAGTCTAACTATGGCTACACCTTC. The rearrangement links TRBV7-3 to TRBJ1-2, with D unresolved. V shed 0 bases and J shed 0 bases, with 8 bases lying between them. Per the germline V gene, CDR1 is SGHTA and CDR2 is FQGTGA. This CDR3 is 15 amino acids long.

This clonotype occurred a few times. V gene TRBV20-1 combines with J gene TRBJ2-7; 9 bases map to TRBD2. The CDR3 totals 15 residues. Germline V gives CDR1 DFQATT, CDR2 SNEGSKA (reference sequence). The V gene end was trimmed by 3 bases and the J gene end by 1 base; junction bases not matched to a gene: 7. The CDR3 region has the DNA TGCAGTGCTAGTGCGGCTAGCGGGATTTCCTACGAGCAGTACTTC. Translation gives CSASAASGISYEQYF.

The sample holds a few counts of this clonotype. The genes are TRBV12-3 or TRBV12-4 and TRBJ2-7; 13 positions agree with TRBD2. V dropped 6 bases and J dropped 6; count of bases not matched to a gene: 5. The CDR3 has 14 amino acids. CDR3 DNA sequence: TGTGCCAGCAGGCCCGGGACTAGCGGGATCGAGCAGTACTTC. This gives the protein CASRPGTSGIEQYF.

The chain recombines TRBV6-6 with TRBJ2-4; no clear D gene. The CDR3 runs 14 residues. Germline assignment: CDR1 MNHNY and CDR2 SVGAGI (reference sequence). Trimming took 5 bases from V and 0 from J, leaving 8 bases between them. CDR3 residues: CASSPTVAKNIQYF. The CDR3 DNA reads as TGTGCCAGCAGTCCCACAGTAGCCAAAAACATTCAGTACTTC.

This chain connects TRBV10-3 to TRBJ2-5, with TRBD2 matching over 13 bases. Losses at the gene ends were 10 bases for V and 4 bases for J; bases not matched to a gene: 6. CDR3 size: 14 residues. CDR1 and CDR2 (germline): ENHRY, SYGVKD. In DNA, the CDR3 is TGTGCCACCAGGGGACTAGCGGGACTAGAGACCCAGTACTTC. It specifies CATRGLAGLETQYF.

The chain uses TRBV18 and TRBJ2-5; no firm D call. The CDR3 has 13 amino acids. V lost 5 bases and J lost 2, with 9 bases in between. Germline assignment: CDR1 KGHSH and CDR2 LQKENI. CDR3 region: CASSRILQETQYF. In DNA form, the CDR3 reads TGTGCCAGCTCAAGGATCCTTCAAGAGACCCAGTACTTC.

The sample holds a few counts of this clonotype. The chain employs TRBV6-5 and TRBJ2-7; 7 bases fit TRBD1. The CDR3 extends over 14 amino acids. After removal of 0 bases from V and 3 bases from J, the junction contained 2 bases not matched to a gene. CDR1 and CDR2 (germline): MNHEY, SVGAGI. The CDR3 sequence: CASSYSRGNYEQYF. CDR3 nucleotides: TGTGCCAGCAGTTACTCCAGGGGGAACTACGAGCAGTACTTC.

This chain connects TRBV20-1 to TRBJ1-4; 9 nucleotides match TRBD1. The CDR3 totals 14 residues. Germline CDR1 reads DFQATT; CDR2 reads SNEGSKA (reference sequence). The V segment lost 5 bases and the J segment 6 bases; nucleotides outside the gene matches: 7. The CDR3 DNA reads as TGCAGTGCTTTTAAACAGGGGGCGGATGAAAAACTGTTTTTT. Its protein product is CSAFKQGADEKLFF.

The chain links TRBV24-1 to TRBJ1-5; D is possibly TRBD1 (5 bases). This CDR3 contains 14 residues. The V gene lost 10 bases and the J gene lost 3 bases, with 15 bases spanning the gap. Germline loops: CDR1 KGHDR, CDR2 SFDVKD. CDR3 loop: CATQTEGNNQPQHF. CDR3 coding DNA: TGTGCCACACAAACTGAGGGGAACAATCAGCCCCAGCATTTT.

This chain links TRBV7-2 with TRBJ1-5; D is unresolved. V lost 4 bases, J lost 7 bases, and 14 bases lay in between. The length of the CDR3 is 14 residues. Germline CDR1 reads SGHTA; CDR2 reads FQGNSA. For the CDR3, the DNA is TGTGCCAGCAGCTCCTCACTATTTATCCAGCCCCAGCATTTT. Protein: CASSSSLFIQPQHF.

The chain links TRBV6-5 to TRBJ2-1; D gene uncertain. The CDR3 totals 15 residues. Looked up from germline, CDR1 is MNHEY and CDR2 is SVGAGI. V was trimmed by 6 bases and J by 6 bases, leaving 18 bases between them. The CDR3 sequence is CASSLIGSPSNEQFF. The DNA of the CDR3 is TGTGCCAGCAGCCTTATCGGTTCACCCTCCAATGAGCAGTTCTTC.